The rows below give T cell receptor beta chains drawn from one sample of a study of cytomegalovirus exposure and HLA in healthy donors. Repertoires were generated with immunoSEQ multiplex PCR, while TCRdb's copy carries only in-frame clones and drops some. The table lists some 240,000 clones, roughly 86% of them singletons, with 0.95% to 1.5% in the top ten. The sample taken for sequencing was PBMCs. The receptors stem from a woman aged 25 to 45 in good health and CMV-seropositive. Each CDR3 is given with its conserved first and last residue. A D gene is named only where the DNA matches it firmly. Expanded clones get a size class; other rows say once, few or many, or leave the size out.

>TRBV4-1|TRBJ2-3|-|TRBD2
TGCGCCAGCAGCCAAGAAGCCTTGACTAGCGGGAGCACAGATACGCAGTATTTT
CASSQEALTSGSTDTQYF
>TRBV7-9|TRBJ2-1|-|-
TGTGCCAGCAGCTGGGACTCTGTCGGTGAGCAGTTCTTC
CASSWDSVGEQFF
>TRBV7-2|TRBJ2-1|few|-
TGTGCCAGCAGCCCTTACAATGAGCAGTTCTTC
CASSPYNEQFF
>TRBV11-2|TRBJ2-5|-|TRBD2
TGTGCCAGCAGCCTAACGCGGGGGTTCCAAGAGACCCAGTACTTC
CASSLTRGFQETQYF
>TRBV6-1|TRBJ1-1|-|-
TGTGCCAGCAGTGAAGGGGGGGGGCTGAACACTGAAGCTTTCTTT
CASSEGGGLNTEAFF
>TRBV27|TRBJ2-7|few|-
TGTGCCAGCAGACAGGGAACCTACGAGCAGTACTTC
CASRQGTYEQYF
>TRBV28|TRBJ1-1|-|-
TGTGCCAGCAGTGAACAGCCTCCTGAAGCTTTCTTT
CASSEQPPEAFF
>TRBV6-5|TRBJ1-1|-|TRBD1
TGTGCCAGCATGGGGGGAGGAGGGACAGGGACTGAAGCTTTCTTT
CASMGGGGTGTEAFF
>TRBV11-2|TRBJ2-7|-|-
TGTGCCAGCAGCTTAACGGCAGGGATCTACGAGCAGTACTTC
CASSLTAGIYEQYF
>TRBV19|TRBJ2-5|-|-
TGTGCCAGTAGTATAAAGGGGGACCAAGAGACCCAGTACTTC
CASSIKGDQETQYF
>TRBV7-7|TRBJ2-3|-|TRBD2
TGTGCTAGCAGCCGGGACTACACAGATACGCAGTATTTT
CASSRDYTDTQYF
>TRBV29-1|TRBJ2-2|-|-
TGCAGCGTTGTTGGAGGCGCGAACACCGGGGAGCTGTTTTTT
CSVVGGANTGELFF
>TRBV6-1|TRBJ1-2|-|-
TGTGCCAGCAGCCAGGGACTTTATGGCTACACCTTC
CASSQGLYGYTF
>TRBV7-6|TRBJ2-7|-|-
TGTGCCAGCAGCTTATTGGGCCAGGGGGGCTACGAGCAGTACTTC
CASSLLGQGGYEQYF
>TRBV9|TRBJ1-3|-|-
TGTGCCAGCAGCCCTGTGGGGCTTGGAAACACCATATATTTT
CASSPVGLGNTIYF
>TRBV4-1|TRBJ1-1|-|TRBD1
TGCGCCAGCAGCCAGCATACAGGGGGGCCTGAAGCTTTCTTT
CASSQHTGGPEAFF
>TRBV19|TRBJ2-7|-|-
TGTGCCAGTAGTTCCGGGACTCTCTCCTACGAGCAGTACTTC
CASSSGTLSYEQYF
>TRBV19|TRBJ2-1|-|-
TGTGCCAGTAGTATAGGGCGGCTAGATGAGCAGTTCTTC
CASSIGRLDEQFF
>TRBV5-1|TRBJ2-2|-|TRBD2
TGCGCCAGCAGCTTTATAGCGGGAGCCGACGGGGAGCTGTTTTTT
CASSFIAGADGELFF
>TRBV5-1|TRBJ2-3|-|-
TGCGCCAGCAGCTTGGTGTTAGCGGAGACGATAGATACGCAGTATTTT
CASSLVLAETIDTQYF
>TRBV5-6|TRBJ2-5|-|TRBD2
TGTGCCAGCAGCTTTACCGGGACTAGGTCCCAAGAGACCCAGTACTTC
CASSFTGTRSQETQYF
>TRBV11-3|TRBJ2-6|-|-
TGTGCCAGCAGCTTAGATATGGGGGCGAATGGGGCCAACGTCCTGACTTTC
CASSLDMGANGANVLTF
>TRBV5-4|TRBJ2-2|-|-
TGTGCCAGCAGCCCCTCTTACACCGGGGAGCTGTTTTTT
CASSPSYTGELFF
>TRBV29-1|TRBJ2-1|-|TRBD2
TGCAGCGTCCTGCGTCTAGCGGACAATGAGCAGTTCTTC
CSVLRLADNEQFF
>TRBV10-1|TRBJ2-7|-|-
TGCGCCAGCAGTGAGTCACTCGAGTACGAGCAGTACTTC
CASSESLEYEQYF
>TRBV5-1|TRBJ1-1|once|TRBD1
TGCGCCAGCAGCTTCAGGGGGCGGGAGAACACTGAAGCTTTCTTT
CASSFRGRENTEAFF
>TRBV5-1|TRBJ2-5|-|TRBD2
TGCGCCAGCAGCAAGGGACTAGCGGAAGAGACCCAGTACTTC
CASSKGLAEETQYF
>TRBV27|TRBJ2-7|many|-
TGTGCCAGCAGTTTAGCGGCGAACTCCTACGAGCAGTACTTC
CASSLAANSYEQYF
>TRBV19|TRBJ1-4|few|-
TGTGCCAGTAGTATCACGCGGGTAGTAACGGATGAAAAACTGTTTTTT
CASSITRVVTDEKLFF
>TRBV4-2|TRBJ2-2|-|TRBD1
TGTGCCAGCAGCCTGGGACAGGGGGCAAACACCGGGGAGCTGTTTTTT
CASSLGQGANTGELFF
>TRBV27|TRBJ2-7|-|TRBD2
TGTGCCAGCAGTTTAAGCGGGAGCTCCTACGAGCAGTACTTC
CASSLSGSSYEQYF
>TRBV9|TRBJ2-3|-|-
TGTGCCAGCAGCTTGGGCTTGAGCACAGATACGCAGTATTTT
CASSLGLSTDTQYF
>TRBV6-5|TRBJ2-7|-|-
TGTGCCAGCAGCTCCCCCTCCTACGAGCAGTACTTC
CASSSPSYEQYF
>TRBV27|TRBJ2-5|-|TRBD2
TGTGCCAGCAGTTTAACTAGCGGGAGATCAGAGACCCAGTACTTC
CASSLTSGRSETQYF
>TRBV7-9|TRBJ2-3|-|TRBD2
TGTGCCAGCAGCATGGAACTTAGCGGGATATACACAGATACGCAGTATTTT
CASSMELSGIYTDTQYF
>TRBV5-1|TRBJ2-7|once|TRBD1
TGCGCCAGCAGCGCTTTGGGGACAGGGAGGGTAATGGACTACGAGCAGTACTTC
CASSALGTGRVMDYEQYF
>TRBV2|TRBJ1-1|-|-
TGTGCCAGGAAACTGGGAGTTACGTCTGAAGCTTTCTTT
CARKLGVTSEAFF
>TRBV18|TRBJ1-1|-|TRBD1
TGTGCCAGCTCACCACCGAGCAGGACAGGGCCCGCTTTCTTT
CASSPPSRTGPAFF
>TRBV18|TRBJ2-7|-|TRBD1
TGTGCCAGCTCACCCGGGACAGGGAACGAGCAGTACTTC
CASSPGTGNEQYF
>TRBV4-1|TRBJ2-2|-|TRBD1
TGCGCCAGCAGCCTCTTCATACAGGGGGTTGACACCGGGGAGCTGTTTTTT
CASSLFIQGVDTGELFF
>TRBV27|TRBJ1-5|-|-
TGTGCCAGCAGTTTAGTAGGGGATCAGCCCCAGCATTTT
CASSLVGDQPQHF
>TRBV7-9|TRBJ1-2|few|TRBD1
TGTGCCAGCAGCCAAACGGGACAGCGAGGCTACACCTTC
CASSQTGQRGYTF
>TRBV7-9|TRBJ2-1|-|-
TGTGCCAGCAGCTCCGACTCGGTAGGTGAGCAGTTCTTC
CASSSDSVGEQFF
>TRBV27|TRBJ2-3|-|-
TGTGCCAGCAGTTTCGGACAGCCACTAACTAGCACAGATACGCAGTATTTT
CASSFGQPLTSTDTQYF
>TRBV25-1|TRBJ2-3|-|TRBD2
TGTGCCAGCAGTGATACCCGCAGACTAGCGGCTAGCACAGATACGCAGTATTTT
CASSDTRRLAASTDTQYF
>TRBV19|TRBJ1-3|-|-
TGTGCCAGTAGCACCACGACGGGGTGGGCCACCATATATTTT
CASSTTTGWATIYF
>TRBV4-1|TRBJ2-7|-|-
TGCGCCAGCGGGGAGATGCTCTTCTACGAGCAGTACTTC
CASGEMLFYEQYF
>TRBV19|TRBJ2-7|-|TRBD1
TGTGCCAGTAGTATAGAGAGCAGGGGGACCTACGAGCAGTACTTC
CASSIESRGTYEQYF